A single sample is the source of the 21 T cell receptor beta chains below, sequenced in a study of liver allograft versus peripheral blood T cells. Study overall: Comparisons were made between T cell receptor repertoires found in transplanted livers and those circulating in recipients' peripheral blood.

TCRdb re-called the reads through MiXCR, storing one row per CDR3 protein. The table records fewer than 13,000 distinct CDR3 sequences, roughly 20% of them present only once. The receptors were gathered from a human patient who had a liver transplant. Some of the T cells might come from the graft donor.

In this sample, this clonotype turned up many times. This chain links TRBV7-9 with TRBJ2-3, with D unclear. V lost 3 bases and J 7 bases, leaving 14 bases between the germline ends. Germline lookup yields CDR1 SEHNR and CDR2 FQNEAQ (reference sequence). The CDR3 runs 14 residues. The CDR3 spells CASSFSLAGNTQYF. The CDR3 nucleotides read TGTGCCAGCAGCTTCTCCCTCGCTGGTAATACGCAGTATTTT.

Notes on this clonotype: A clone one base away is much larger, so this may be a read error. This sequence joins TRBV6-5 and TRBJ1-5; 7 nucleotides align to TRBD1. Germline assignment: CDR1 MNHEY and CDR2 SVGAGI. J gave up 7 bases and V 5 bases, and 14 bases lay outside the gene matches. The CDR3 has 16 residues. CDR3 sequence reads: CASSPPRQGVLQPQHF. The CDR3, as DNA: TGTGCCAGCAGTCCACCTCGCCAGGGGGTGCTCCAGCCCCAGCATTTT.

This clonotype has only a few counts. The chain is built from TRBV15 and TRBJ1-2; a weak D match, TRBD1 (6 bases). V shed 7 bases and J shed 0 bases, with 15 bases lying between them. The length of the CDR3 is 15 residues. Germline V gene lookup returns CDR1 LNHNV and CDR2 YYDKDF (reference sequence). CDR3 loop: CATNKKGGANYGYTF. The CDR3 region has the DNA TGTGCCACCAACAAAAAAGGGGGGGCTAACTATGGCTACACCTTC.

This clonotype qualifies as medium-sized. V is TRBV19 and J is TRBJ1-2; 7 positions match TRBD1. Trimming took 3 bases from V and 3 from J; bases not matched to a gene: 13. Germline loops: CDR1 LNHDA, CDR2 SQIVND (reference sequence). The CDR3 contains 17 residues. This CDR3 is CASSIGPPRDSYYGYTF. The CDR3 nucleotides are TGTGCCAGTAGTATTGGCCCCCCCCGGGACAGTTACTATGGCTACACCTTC.

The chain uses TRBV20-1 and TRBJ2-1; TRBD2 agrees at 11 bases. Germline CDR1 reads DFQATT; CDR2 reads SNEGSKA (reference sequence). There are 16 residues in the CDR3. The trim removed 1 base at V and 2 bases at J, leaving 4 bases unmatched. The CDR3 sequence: CSARVYSGGAYNEQFF. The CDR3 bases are TGCAGTGCTAGAGTTTATAGCGGGGGGGCCTACAATGAGCAGTTCTTC.

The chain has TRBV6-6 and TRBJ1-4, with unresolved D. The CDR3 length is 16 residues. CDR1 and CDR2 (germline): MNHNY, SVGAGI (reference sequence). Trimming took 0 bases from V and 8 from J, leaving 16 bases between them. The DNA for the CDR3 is TGTGCCAGCAGTTACTCCACCGGCGGGCTGGGGGAAAAACTGTTTTTT. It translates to CASSYSTGGLGEKLFF.

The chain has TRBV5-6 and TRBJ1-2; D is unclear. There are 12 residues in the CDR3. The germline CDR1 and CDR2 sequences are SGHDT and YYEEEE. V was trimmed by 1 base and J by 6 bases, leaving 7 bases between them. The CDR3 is CASSLRVDGYTF. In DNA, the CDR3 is TGTGCCAGCAGCTTGAGGGTGGATGGCTACACCTTC. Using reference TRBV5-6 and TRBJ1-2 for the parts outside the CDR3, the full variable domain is DAGVTQSPTHLIKTRGQQVTLRCSPKSGHDTVSWYQQALGQGPQFIFQYYEEEERQRGNFPDRFSGHQFPNYSSELNVNALLLGDSALYLCASSLRVDGYTFGSGTRLTVV.

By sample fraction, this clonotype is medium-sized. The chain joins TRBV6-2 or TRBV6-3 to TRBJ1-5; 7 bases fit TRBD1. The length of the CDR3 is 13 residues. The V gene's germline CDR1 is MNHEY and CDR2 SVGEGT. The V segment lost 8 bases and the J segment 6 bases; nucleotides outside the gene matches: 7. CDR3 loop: CASGGQVAQPQHF. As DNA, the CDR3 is TGTGCCAGCGGCGGACAGGTGGCTCAGCCCCAGCATTTT.

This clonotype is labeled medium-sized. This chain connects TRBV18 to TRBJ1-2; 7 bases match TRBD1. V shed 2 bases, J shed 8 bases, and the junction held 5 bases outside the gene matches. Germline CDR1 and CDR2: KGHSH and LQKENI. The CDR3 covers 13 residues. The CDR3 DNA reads TGTGCCAGCTCACCAGACAGGGTCCTGGGCTACACCTTC. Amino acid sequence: CASSPDRVLGYTF.

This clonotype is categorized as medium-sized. The CDR3 nucleotides are TGCAGCGTTACCCCCGCGACAGGGGGCGACGAGCAGTACTTC. Its translation: CSVTPATGGDEQYF. V gene TRBV29-1 combines with J gene TRBJ2-7; 10 bases align to TRBD1. The V gene's germline CDR1 is SQVTM and CDR2 ANQGSEA. Unmatched junction bases numbered 9, after V lost 5 bases and J lost 5 bases. This CDR3 contains 14 residues.

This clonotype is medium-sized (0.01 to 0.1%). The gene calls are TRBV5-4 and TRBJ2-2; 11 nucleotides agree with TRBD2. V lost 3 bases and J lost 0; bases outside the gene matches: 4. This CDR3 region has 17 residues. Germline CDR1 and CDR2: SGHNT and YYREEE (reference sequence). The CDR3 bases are TGTGCCAGCAGCTCACTAGCGGGGGCCACGAACACCGGGGAGCTGTTTTTT. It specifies CASSSLAGATNTGELFF.

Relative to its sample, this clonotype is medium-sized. For the CDR3, the DNA is TGTGCCAGTAGTACCTCTGGGACAGGGAGAAACGAGCAGTACTTC. Amino acid sequence: CASSTSGTGRNEQYF. The chain joins TRBV19 to TRBJ2-7; 9 bases agree with TRBD1. The V segment lost 4 bases and the J segment 5 bases; nucleotides outside the gene matches: 9. The germline V gene encodes CDR1 LNHDA and CDR2 SQIVND (reference sequence). The CDR3 spans 15 residues.

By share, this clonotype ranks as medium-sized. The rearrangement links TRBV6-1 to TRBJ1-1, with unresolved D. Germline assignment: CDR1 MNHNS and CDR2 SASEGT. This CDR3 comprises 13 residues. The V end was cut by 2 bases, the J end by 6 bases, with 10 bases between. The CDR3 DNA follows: TGTGCCAGCAGTGAATCCGCCTTAGCTGAAGCTTTCTTT. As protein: CASSESALAEAFF.

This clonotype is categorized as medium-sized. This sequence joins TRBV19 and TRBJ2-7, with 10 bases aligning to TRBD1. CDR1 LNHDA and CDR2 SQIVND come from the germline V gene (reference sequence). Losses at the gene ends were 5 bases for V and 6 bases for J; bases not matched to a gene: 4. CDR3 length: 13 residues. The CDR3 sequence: CASSSRTGGEQYF. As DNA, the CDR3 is TGTGCCAGTAGTTCTCGGACAGGGGGCGAGCAGTACTTC.

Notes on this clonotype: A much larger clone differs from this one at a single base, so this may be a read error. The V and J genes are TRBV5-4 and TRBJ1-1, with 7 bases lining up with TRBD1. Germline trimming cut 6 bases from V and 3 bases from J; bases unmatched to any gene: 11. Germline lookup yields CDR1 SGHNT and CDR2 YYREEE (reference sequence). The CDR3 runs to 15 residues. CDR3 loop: CASTSPGQGDTEAFF. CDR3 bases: TGTGCCAGCACCTCCCCCGGTCAGGGGGACACTGAAGCTTTCTTT. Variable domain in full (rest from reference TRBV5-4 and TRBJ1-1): ETGVTQSPTHLIKTRGQQVTLRCSSQSGHNTVSWYQQALGQGPQFIFQYYREEENGRGNFPPRFSGLQFPNYSSELNVNALELDDSALYLCASTSPGQGDTEAFFGQGTRLTVV.

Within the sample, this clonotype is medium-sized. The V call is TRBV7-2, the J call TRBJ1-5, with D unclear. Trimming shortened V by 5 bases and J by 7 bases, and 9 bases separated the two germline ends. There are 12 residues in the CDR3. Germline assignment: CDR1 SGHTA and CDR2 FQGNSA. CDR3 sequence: CASSVGGQPQHF. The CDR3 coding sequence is TGTGCCAGCAGCGTGGGCGGGCAGCCCCAGCATTTT.

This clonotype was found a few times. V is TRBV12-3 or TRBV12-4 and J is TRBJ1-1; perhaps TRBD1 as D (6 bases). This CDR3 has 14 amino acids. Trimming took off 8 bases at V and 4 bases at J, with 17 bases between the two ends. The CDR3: CASGPQGVSTEAFF. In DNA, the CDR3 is TGTGCCAGCGGGCCACAGGGAGTCAGCACTGAAGCTTTCTTT.

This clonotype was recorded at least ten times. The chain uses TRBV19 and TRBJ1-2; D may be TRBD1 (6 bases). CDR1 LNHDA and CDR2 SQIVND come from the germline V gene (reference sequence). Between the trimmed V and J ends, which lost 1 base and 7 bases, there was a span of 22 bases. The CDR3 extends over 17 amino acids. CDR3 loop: CASSIAPSRGAITGYTF. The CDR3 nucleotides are TGTGCCAGTAGTATAGCCCCCAGCAGGGGCGCTATTACTGGCTACACCTTC.

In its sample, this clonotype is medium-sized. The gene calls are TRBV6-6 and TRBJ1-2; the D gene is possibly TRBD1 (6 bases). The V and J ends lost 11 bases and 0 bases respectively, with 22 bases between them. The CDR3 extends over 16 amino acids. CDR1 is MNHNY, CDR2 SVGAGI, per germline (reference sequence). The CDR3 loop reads CAGAHEGGWANYGYTF. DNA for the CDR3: TGTGCCGGAGCCCACGAAGGGGGGTGGGCTAACTATGGCTACACCTTC.

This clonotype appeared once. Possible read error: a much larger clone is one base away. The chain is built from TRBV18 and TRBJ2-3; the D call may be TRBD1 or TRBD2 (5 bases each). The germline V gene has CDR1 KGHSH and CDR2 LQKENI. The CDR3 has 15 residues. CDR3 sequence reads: CASPPQGTFTDTQYF. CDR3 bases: TGTGCCAGCCCACCCCAAGGGACCTTCACAGATACGCAGTATTTT.

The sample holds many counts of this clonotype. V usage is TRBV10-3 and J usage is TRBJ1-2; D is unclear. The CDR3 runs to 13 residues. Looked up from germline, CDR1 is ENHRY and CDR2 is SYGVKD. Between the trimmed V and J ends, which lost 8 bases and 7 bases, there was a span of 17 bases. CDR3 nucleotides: TGTGCCATCGGTCGTCCCGCAGACCGTGGCTACACCTTC. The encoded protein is CAIGRPADRGYTF.